This T cell receptor beta chain was recovered during a study of Ad26.COV2.S vaccination and SARS-CoV-2 variants. Across the study: Enrolled in COV1001, the donor was in the Ad26.COV2.S trial arm, which received the vaccine. Findings of the study overall: Whether participants received vaccine or placebo, their non-spike TCR breadth was similar. Considerable breadth of spike-specific CD8+ and CD4+ T cell responses has reportedly been documented following vaccination.

As regards this clone: The antigen is undetermined.

Treatment indicated: 15 to 20 received Ad26.COV2.S at low or high dose, single or two shots; about 5 received placebo; per-sample allocation not given. The samples were gathered on day 63 after the first injection of vaccine or placebo. Sequencing was performed with immunoSEQ multiplex PCR; in TCRdb, only in-frame clones are kept and a portion is missing. The sample has around 450,000 clones, 75% to 95% seen once. The CDR3 is 14 amino acids. Trimming took off 6 bases at V and 0 bases at J, with 8 bases between the two ends. Germline CDR1 SNHLY, CDR2 FYNNEI. The TCR comes from a person between 18 and 65 years old who received the Ad26.COV2.S COVID-19 vaccine or a placebo. The chain carries TRBV2 and TRBJ2-2; possible D gene TRBD1, 5 bases. The material sequenced was peripheral blood, taken in a trial of Ad26.COV2.S vaccine versus placebo. The CDR3 nucleotides read TGTGCCAGCAGCGACAGAACGAACACCGGGGAGCTGTTTTTT. This codes for CASSDRTNTGELFF.